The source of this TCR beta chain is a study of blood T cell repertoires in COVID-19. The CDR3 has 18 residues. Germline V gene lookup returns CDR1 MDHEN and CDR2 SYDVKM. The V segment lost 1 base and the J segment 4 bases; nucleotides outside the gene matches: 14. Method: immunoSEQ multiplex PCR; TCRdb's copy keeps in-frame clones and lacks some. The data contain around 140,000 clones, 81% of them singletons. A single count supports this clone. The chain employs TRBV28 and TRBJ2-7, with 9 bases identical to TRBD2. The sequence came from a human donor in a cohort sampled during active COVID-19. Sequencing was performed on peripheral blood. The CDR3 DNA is TGTGCCAGCAGTTTATATCCCACCGACTCGACTAGCGGATACGAGCAGTACTTC. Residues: CASSLYPTDSTSGYEQYF.